These T cell receptor beta chains were read from a single sample in a study of shared clonotypes between healthy human individuals. The data were produced by immunoSEQ multiplex PCR, yet TCRdb's version contains in-frame clones alone and is incomplete. The table has about 2.3 million clones, around 93% seen once. Input material: naive CD4+ T cells from PBMCs. The receptors were gathered from a man aged 18 to 30 in good health. Some clones in this sample may be carry-over from other donors' samples. Both conserved end residues are part of each CDR3. A D gene is named only where the DNA matches it firmly. Clone size is not always given. Where it is, it says once, few, many or a class for expanded clones.

clone_size j_call v_call d_call cdr3_aa cdr3_nt
NA TRBJ1-2 TRBV5-1 TRBD1 CASSLGTGGPYGYTF TGCGCCAGCAGCTTGGGGACAGGGGGCCCCTATGGCTACACCTTC
NA TRBJ2-2 TRBV5-1 NA CASSLDGKEANTGELFF TGCGCCAGCAGCTTGGACGGAAAAGAAGCTAACACCGGGGAGCTGTTTTTT
few TRBJ1-5 TRBV5-1 NA CASSTSSNQPQHF TGCGCCAGCAGCACGAGTAGCAATCAGCCCCAGCATTTT
NA TRBJ2-3 TRBV9 TRBD2 CASSVTRTSGTDTQYF TGTGCCAGCAGCGTAACCCGGACTAGCGGCACAGATACGCAGTATTTT
NA TRBJ2-1 TRBV21-1 NA CASSDRKQRLAGGPDNEQFF TGTGCCAGCAGCGATCGGAAACAAAGACTAGCGGGAGGGCCGGACAATGAGCAGTTCTTC
few TRBJ1-1 TRBV5-1 NA CASSSGHLNTEAFF TGCGCCAGCAGCTCGGGACACCTGAACACTGAAGCTTTCTTT
NA TRBJ2-4 TRBV9 NA CASSVASIGDIQYF TGTGCCAGCAGCGTAGCGTCTATCGGAGACATTCAGTACTTC
NA TRBJ1-1 TRBV27 NA CASRYRGLTEAFF TGTGCCAGCAGATATAGGGGCTTGACTGAAGCTTTCTTT
NA TRBJ1-1 TRBV18 TRBD1 CASWGQGTTEAFF TGTGCCAGCTGGGGACAGGGGACCACTGAAGCTTTCTTT
NA TRBJ2-5 TRBV19 TRBD2 CASSIGTTEFETQYF TGTGCCAGTAGTATCGGGACTACGGAGTTCGAGACCCAGTACTTC
once TRBJ2-1 TRBV5-1 NA CASSPDGGVSYNEQFF TGCGCCAGCAGCCCGGACGGGGGAGTCTCTTACAATGAGCAGTTCTTC
NA TRBJ2-7 TRBV27 NA CASSPPGAAWEQYF TGTGCCAGCAGTCCACCGGGGGCAGCTTGGGAGCAGTACTTC
NA TRBJ2-5 TRBV27 NA CASSDHRGAQYF TGTGCCAGCAGCGATCATCGTGGGGCCCAGTACTTC
once TRBJ1-2 TRBV2 NA CASRERDNYGYTF TGTGCCAGCAGGGAACGGGATAACTATGGCTACACCTTC
NA TRBJ1-5 TRBV28 TRBD1 CASSYSDRGSQRGNQPQHF TGTGCCAGCAGCTACAGCGACAGGGGGTCCCAGAGAGGCAATCAGCCCCAGCATTTT
once TRBJ2-2 TRBV10-1 TRBD2 CASRAGGTGELFF TGCGCCAGCAGAGCCGGGGGGACCGGGGAGCTGTTTTTT
NA TRBJ2-2 TRBV27 TRBD2 CASRSAGVSNTGELFF TGTGCCAGCAGATCAGCGGGAGTGTCGAACACCGGGGAGCTGTTTTTT
NA TRBJ2-3 TRBV5-1 TRBD2 CASRSTSGSSADTQYF TGCGCCAGCAGATCGACTAGCGGGAGCTCCGCAGATACGCAGTATTTT
once TRBJ1-6 TRBV30 TRBD1 CAWSVGDRDNSPLHF TGTGCCTGGAGTGTAGGGGACAGGGATAATTCACCCCTCCACTTT
NA TRBJ2-1 TRBV6-1 NA CASSVVRGGEQFF TGTGCCAGCAGTGTTGTCAGGGGAGGAGAGCAGTTCTTC
NA TRBJ2-5 TRBV15 NA CATNFGGRGETQYF TGTGCCACCAACTTTGGTGGTCGGGGAGAGACCCAGTACTTC
NA TRBJ2-3 TRBV4-3 NA CASSQVGGADTQYF TGCGCCAGCAGCCAAGTTGGAGGGGCAGATACGCAGTATTTT
NA TRBJ2-5 TRBV5-1 TRBD1 CASSLGTGGYQETQYF TGCGCCAGCAGCTTGGGTACAGGGGGCTACCAAGAGACCCAGTACTTC
NA TRBJ2-7 TRBV4-1 NA CASSPPTEVYEQYF TGCGCCAGCAGCCCCCCAACTGAGGTCTACGAGCAGTACTTC
NA TRBJ1-2 TRBV5-5 NA CASSRGLVGYGYTF TGTGCCAGCAGCCGAGGCCTCGTAGGCTATGGCTACACCTTC
NA TRBJ1-1 TRBV28 NA CASSGSWENTEAFF TGTGCCAGCAGCGGATCATGGGAAAACACTGAAGCTTTCTTT
NA TRBJ1-2 TRBV5-1 TRBD1 CASSPGQGNYGYTF TGCGCCAGCAGCCCGGGACAGGGGAACTATGGCTACACCTTC
NA TRBJ1-1 TRBV27 NA CASSLVGFRGSAFF TGTGCCAGCAGTTTAGTGGGATTTAGGGGGTCAGCTTTCTTT
NA TRBJ1-3 TRBV28 NA CASSLGGSGNTIYF TGTGCCAGCAGTTTAGGGGGGTCTGGAAACACCATATATTTT
NA TRBJ2-1 TRBV6-5 NA CASKDYSYNEQFF TGTGCCAGCAAGGACTACTCCTACAATGAGCAGTTCTTC
NA TRBJ2-1 TRBV5-1 NA CASSLGQSSLYNEQFF TGCGCCAGCAGCTTGGGACAGTCGAGCCTATACAATGAGCAGTTCTTC
NA TRBJ2-7 TRBV6-5 NA CASSYSGATYEQYF TGTGCCAGCAGTTACTCTGGGGCTACTTACGAGCAGTACTTC
NA TRBJ2-7 TRBV30 NA CAWSVGRSYEQYF TGTGCCTGGAGTGTTGGGAGGAGCTACGAGCAGTACTTC
NA TRBJ2-1 TRBV29-1 TRBD2 CSVEDQRTSVLNEQFF TGCAGCGTTGAAGATCAGAGGACTAGCGTACTCAATGAGCAGTTCTTC
once TRBJ2-7 TRBV4-2 TRBD2 CASSRAGGASYEQYF TGTGCCAGCAGCCGAGCGGGAGGGGCCTCCTACGAGCAGTACTTC
NA TRBJ2-7 TRBV6-5 NA CASSPGAGEAYEQYF TGTGCCAGCAGCCCGGGGGCGGGAGAAGCCTACGAGCAGTACTTC
NA TRBJ1-2 TRBV6-1 TRBD1 CASILIQGANYGYTF TGTGCCAGCATCTTAATACAGGGGGCTAACTATGGCTACACCTTC
NA TRBJ1-2 TRBV11-2 NA CASSSLMRSNYGYTF TGTGCCAGCAGCTCCCTAATGAGGTCTAACTATGGCTACACCTTC
NA TRBJ1-5 TRBV7-2 NA CASSLEPNQPQHF TGTGCCAGCAGCTTAGAGCCCAATCAGCCCCAGCATTTT
once TRBJ2-7 TRBV5-5 NA CASSLAVAIGSSYEQYF TGTGCCAGCAGCTTGGCGGTAGCGATAGGGAGCTCCTACGAGCAGTACTTC
NA TRBJ1-6 TRBV7-9 NA CASSLQSSPLHF TGTGCCAGCAGCTTGCAGAGTTCACCCCTCCACTTT
NA TRBJ2-1 TRBV2 NA CASSEQVLLVEQFF TGTGCCAGCAGTGAGCAGGTCCTTCTGGTTGAGCAGTTCTTC
NA TRBJ1-2 TRBV11-2 TRBD1 CASSFDRGYGYTF TGTGCCAGCAGCTTTGACAGGGGGTATGGCTACACCTTC
NA TRBJ1-2 TRBV5-1 NA CASSLAAGANYGYTF TGCGCCAGCAGCTTGGCCGCAGGAGCAAACTATGGCTACACCTTC
NA TRBJ2-3 TRBV19 NA CASRLTGAGSADTQYF TGTGCCAGTAGACTGACCGGGGCAGGAAGTGCAGATACGCAGTATTTT
NA TRBJ2-5 TRBV6-6 TRBD1 CASSRQGMEETQYF TGTGCCAGCAGTCGACAGGGGATGGAAGAGACCCAGTACTTC
NA TRBJ2-7 TRBV11-1 NA CASSSSSRWLSYEQYF TGTGCCAGCAGCTCTTCTAGCAGATGGCTCTCCTACGAGCAGTACTTC
NA TRBJ2-6 TRBV5-5 NA CASSLVGSGANVLTF TGTGCCAGCAGCTTGGTAGGGTCTGGGGCCAACGTCCTGACTTTC
NA TRBJ2-4 TRBV5-1 TRBD2 CASSLEASGRARRLNIQYF TGCGCCAGCAGCTTGGAGGCTAGCGGGAGGGCGAGGAGGTTAAACATTCAGTACTTC
NA TRBJ2-1 TRBV29-1 TRBD1 CSVAGTGGSYNEQFF TGCAGCGTTGCCGGGACAGGGGGCTCCTACAATGAGCAGTTCTTC